Given below is one T cell receptor (beta chain) in context. The CDR3 extends over 13 amino acids. Trimming removed 5 bases from V and 0 bases from J, with 5 bases in between. Germline V gene lookup returns CDR1 ENHRY and CDR2 SYGVKD. Time point in this sample: sample taken at primary tumor resection. Using its own MiXCR run on the 5' RACE reads, TCRdb lists one record per CDR3 protein. This sample yields some 83,000 distinct CDR3 sequences, of which approximately 8% are seen a single time; 6.8% belongs to the top ten. This sample is part of a study of spatial heterogeneity in lung cancer. The sample here was PBMCs, taken at surgery. The chain links TRBV10-3 to TRBJ2-1; D unclear. The sequence came from a male donor with early-stage non-small cell lung cancer. CDR3 protein: CAISSSSYNEQFF. The CDR3 DNA sequence: TGTGCCATCAGTTCTAGCTCCTACAATGAGCAGTTCTTC.